These 30 T cell receptor beta chains were all obtained from the same sample, sequenced in a study of blood T cell repertoires in COVID-19. Libraries were prepared by immunoSEQ multiplex PCR; TCRdb keeps only in-frame clonotypes and omits some of them. The table lists 200,000 to 250,000 clones, around 90% of them singletons. The sequenced material came from PBMCs or T cells enriched from blood (not recorded which). The receptors were sampled from a woman aged 50 to 60 with acute COVID-19.

The chain has TRBV2 and TRBJ2-7, with no clear D. V was cut by 8 bases and J by 3 bases, with 11 bases left in between. CDR3 length: 12 residues. Per the germline V gene, CDR1 is SNHLY and CDR2 is FYNNEI. The CDR3 DNA reads TGTGCCAGCTCTCCCGCGGTCTACGAGCAGTACTTC. It encodes CASSPAVYEQYF.

This chain links TRBV3-1 (or the pseudogene TRBV3-2) with TRBJ2-6, with a weak D call TRBD1 (5 bases). CDR3 length equals 15 residues. Germline-derived CDR1 and CDR2 are LGHDT and YNNKEL (reference sequence). Trimming left V 4 bases short and J 0 bases short, with 7 bases between. The CDR3 is CASSRQISGANVLTF. The CDR3 nucleotides are TGTGCCAGCAGCCGACAGATCTCTGGGGCCAACGTCCTGACTTTC.

The gene calls are TRBV29-1 and TRBJ2-3; perhaps TRBD2 as D (5 bases). CDR3 length: 14 amino acids. Trimming cost V 4 bases and J 6 bases, with 17 bases left between them. The germline gives CDR1 SQVTM, CDR2 ANQGSEA. The CDR3 spells CSVVRGTLFDTQYF. The DNA of the CDR3 is TGCAGCGTTGTACGGGGAACCCTTTTCGATACGCAGTATTTT.

The V call is TRBV19, the J call TRBJ1-1; 8 nucleotides align to TRBD1. Trimming took 4 bases from V and 1 from J; bases not matched to a gene: 2. In germline, CDR1 is LNHDA, CDR2 SQIVND (reference sequence). The CDR3 covers 14 residues. Here the CDR3 DNA reads TGTGCCAGTAGTAAGCAGGGGGCGAACACTGAAGCTTTCTTT. Amino acid sequence: CASSKQGANTEAFF.

J is TRBJ2-2 and V is TRBV19; TRBD2 aligns across 13 bases. Trimming at V came to 5 bases and at J to 4 bases, leaving 13 bases not matched to a gene. CDR1 is LNHDA, CDR2 SQIVND, per germline (reference sequence). The CDR3 is 19 amino acids. This chain's CDR3 is CASSPGVEGLAGITGELFF. Written as DNA, the CDR3 is TGTGCCAGTAGTCCTGGTGTGGAGGGACTAGCGGGAATCACCGGGGAGCTGTTTTTT. Supplemented by reference TRBV19 and TRBJ2-2, the full variable domain reads DGGITQSPKYLFRKEGQNVTLSCEQNLNHDAMYWYRQDPGQGLRLIYYSQIVNDFQKGDIAEGYSVSREKKESFPLTVTSAQKNPTAFYLCASSPGVEGLAGITGELFFGEGSRLTVL.

This sequence joins TRBV15 and TRBJ2-2; 10 positions match TRBD2. This CDR3 comprises 17 residues. Germline loops: CDR1 LNHNV, CDR2 YYDKDF (reference sequence). With V trimmed by 0 bases and J by 1 base, 2 bases remained unmatched. For the CDR3, the DNA is TGTGCCACCAGCAGAGATAGGACTAGCGGGAACACCGGGGAGCTGTTTTTT. It translates to CATSRDRTSGNTGELFF. Drawing the rest from reference TRBV15 and TRBJ2-2, the complete variable domain is DAMVIQNPRYQVTQFGKPVTLSCSQTLNHNVMYWYQQKSSQAPKLLFHYYDKDFNNEADTPDNFQSRRPNTSFCFLDIRSPGLGDTAMYLCATSRDRTSGNTGELFFGEGSRLTVL.

The chain has TRBV7-6 and TRBJ1-3; 7 bases align to TRBD1. Germline trimming cut 5 bases from V and 4 bases from J; bases unmatched to any gene: 2. Germline V gene lookup returns CDR1 SGHVS and CDR2 FNYEAQ. The CDR3 consists of 13 residues. The DNA for the CDR3 is TGTGCCAGCAGCCCAGGGGGGGGAAACACCATATATTTT. Its translation is CASSPGGGNTIYF. The full variable domain, with the rest looked up from reference TRBV7-6 and TRBJ1-3, is GAGVSQSPRYKVTKRGQDVALRCDPISGHVSLYWYRQALGQGPEFLTYFNYEAQQDKSGLPNDRFSAERPEGSISTLTIQRTEQRDSAMYRCASSPGGGNTIYFGEGSWLTVV.

This chain links TRBV7-2 with TRBJ2-2; no clear D gene. CDR1 is SGHTA, CDR2 FQGNSA, per germline. V was cut by 0 bases and J by 0 bases, with 2 bases left in between. CDR3 size: 14 residues. Here the CDR3 reads CASSLAANTGELFF. CDR3 DNA sequence: TGTGCCAGCAGCTTAGCCGCGAACACCGGGGAGCTGTTTTTT.

V gene TRBV19 combines with J gene TRBJ2-2; 7 nucleotides agree with TRBD1. With V trimmed by 5 bases and J by 6 bases, 3 bases remained unmatched. This CDR3 is 13 amino acids long. In germline, CDR1 is LNHDA, CDR2 SQIVND (reference sequence). CDR3 coding DNA: TGTGCCAGTAGTCTCCAGGGGGCCGGGGAGCTGTTTTTT. It codes for CASSLQGAGELFF. Complete variable domain (other parts from reference TRBV19 and TRBJ2-2): DGGITQSPKYLFRKEGQNVTLSCEQNLNHDAMYWYRQDPGQGLRLIYYSQIVNDFQKGDIAEGYSVSREKKESFPLTVTSAQKNPTAFYLCASSLQGAGELFFGEGSRLTVL.

This clone was seen repeatedly, ten times or more. The chain joins TRBV28 to TRBJ2-2, with D unclear. V shed 6 bases and J shed 3 bases, with 8 bases lying between them. Looked up from germline, CDR1 is MDHEN and CDR2 is SYDVKM. CDR3 length: 13 amino acids. The CDR3: CASSLTYTGELFF. Written as DNA, the CDR3 is TGTGCCAGCAGCCTAACTTACACCGGGGAGCTGTTTTTT.

The rearrangement joins TRBV9 to TRBJ2-3; D possibly corresponds to TRBD2 (5 bases). Trimming pared 0 bases from V and 3 bases from J, leaving 11 bases between. The CDR3 is made up of 15 amino acids. CDR1 and CDR2 from the germline V gene are SGDLS and YYNGEE. This CDR3 reads CASSVAWGVTDTQYF. DNA of the CDR3: TGTGCCAGCAGCGTAGCATGGGGAGTGACAGATACGCAGTATTTT.

This chain uses TRBV2 with TRBJ1-5; D remains ambiguous. The CDR3 sequence is 15 residues long. Trimming shortened V by 3 bases and J by 0 bases, and 9 bases separated the two germline ends. The V gene's germline CDR1 is SNHLY and CDR2 FYNNEI. The CDR3 DNA sequence: TGTGCCAGCAGTGAGAAACGGTATAGCAATCAGCCCCAGCATTTT. This sequence encodes CASSEKRYSNQPQHF.

The chain is built from TRBV11-2 and TRBJ1-4; maybe TRBD1 (6 bases). This CDR3 contains 12 residues. V was shortened by 4 bases and J by 12 bases, with 12 bases between the two germline ends. Germline assignment: CDR1 SGHAT and CDR2 FQNNGV. The CDR3 DNA reads TGTGCCAGCAGCTCCGGACAGAACGAACTGTTTTTT. As protein: CASSSGQNELFF.

This clone was seen a handful of times. V gene TRBV9 combines with J gene TRBJ1-4, with 8 bases aligning to TRBD1. The germline V gene has CDR1 SGDLS and CDR2 YYNGEE. This CDR3 region has 14 residues. V trimming: 3 bases; J trimming: 8 bases; junction bases outside the gene matches: 6. Written as DNA, the CDR3 is TGTGCCAGCAGCGCCAGGGGGCGACAGGAAAAACTGTTTTTT. The encoded protein is CASSARGRQEKLFF.

The chain couples TRBV5-8 to TRBJ2-7; tentative D call: TRBD2 (6 bases). Germline lookup yields CDR1 SGHTS and CDR2 YDEGEE. Trimming left V 1 base short and J 2 bases short, with 13 bases between. There are 15 residues in the CDR3. The CDR3 here is CASSLRLANTYEQYF. Written as DNA, the CDR3 is TGTGCCAGCAGCTTGCGTCTAGCGAATACCTACGAGCAGTACTTC.

The chain recombines TRBV3-1 (or the pseudogene TRBV3-2) with TRBJ2-1; 12 bases align to TRBD2. The CDR3 is 17 residues long. Germline-derived CDR1 and CDR2 are LGHDT and YNNKEL (reference sequence). Losses at the gene ends were 3 bases for V and 4 bases for J; bases not matched to a gene: 7. The CDR3 DNA is TGTGCCAGCAGCCAGGCCACCGGGACTAGCGGGTACAATGAGCAGTTCTTC. Its protein product is CASSQATGTSGYNEQFF.

This rearrangement joins TRBV5-1 to TRBJ1-6, with TRBD1 matching over 8 bases. The CDR3 is 13 residues long. V lost 4 bases and J lost 13; bases outside the gene matches: 7. Germline V gene sequence: CDR1 SGHRS, CDR2 YFSETQ. Written as DNA, the CDR3 is TGCGCCAGCAGCCCAGGACAGGGCCCCCCCCTCCACTTT. Protein sequence: CASSPGQGPPLHF. The complete variable domain, with remaining parts taken from reference TRBV5-1 and TRBJ1-6, reads KAGVTQTPRYLIKTRGQQVTLSCSPISGHRSVSWYQQTPGQGLQFLFEYFSETQRNKGNFPGRFSGRQFSNSRSEMNVSTLELGDSALYLCASSPGQGPPLHFGNGTRLTVT.

Here the CDR3 DNA reads TGTGCCAGCAGCTTACGGACTAGCGGGAGCCAAAACATTCAGTACTTC. This codes for CASSLRTSGSQNIQYF. The V and J genes are TRBV7-2 and TRBJ2-4, with 13 bases lining up with TRBD2. Losses at the gene ends were 2 bases for V and 5 bases for J; bases not matched to a gene: 3. In germline, CDR1 is SGHTA, CDR2 FQGNSA. The CDR3 length is 16 residues. Full variable domain (remainder filled in from reference TRBV7-2 and TRBJ2-4): GAGVSQSPSNKVTEKGKDVELRCDPISGHTALYWYRQSLGQGLEFLIYFQGNSAPDKSGLPSDRFSAERTGGSVSTLTIQRTQQEDSAVYLCASSLRTSGSQNIQYFGAGTRLSVL.

The chain joins TRBV4-3 to TRBJ2-1; TRBD2 agrees at 7 bases. The CDR3 runs 14 residues. Germline assignment: CDR1 LGHNA and CDR2 YSLEER. J lost 2 bases, V lost 4 bases, and 2 bases had no gene match. CDR3 amino acids: CASSPGLPYNEQFF. The CDR3 nucleotides read TGCGCCAGCAGCCCGGGACTACCCTACAATGAGCAGTTCTTC.

The chain is built from TRBV9 and TRBJ1-3; 9 bases are a match to TRBD1. The V gene end was trimmed by 0 bases and the J gene end by 4 bases; junction bases not matched to a gene: 11. This CDR3 is 18 amino acids long. From germline, CDR1 is SGDLS and CDR2 YYNGEE. This CDR3 reads CASSVAGTGQLSGNTIYF. CDR3 nucleotides: TGTGCCAGCAGCGTAGCGGGGACAGGGCAGTTATCCGGAAACACCATATATTTT.

The rearrangement uses TRBV4-2 and TRBJ2-7; possibly TRBD1 for D (6 bases). The V and J ends lost 1 base and 3 bases respectively, with 13 bases between them. The CDR3 runs 15 residues. Germline V gene data show CDR1 as LGHNA and CDR2 as YNFKEQ. CDR3 protein: CASSQAGTSSYEQYF. CDR3 sequence (DNA): TGTGCCAGCAGCCAAGCCGGGACATCAAGCTACGAGCAGTACTTC.

The chain uses TRBV5-1 and TRBJ2-5; the match to TRBD2 covers 9 bases. Germline V gives CDR1 SGHRS, CDR2 YFSETQ. The CDR3 runs 17 residues. J gave up 2 bases and V 0 bases, and 8 bases lay outside the gene matches. CDR3 region: CASSLGWASGNQETQYF. In nucleotides, the CDR3 is TGCGCCAGCAGCTTGGGGTGGGCTAGCGGGAATCAAGAGACCCAGTACTTC.

The chain joins TRBV20-1 to TRBJ1-1; D gene unclear. Deletions cut 7 bases from V and 5 bases from J, with 5 bases between. Germline V gene sequence: CDR1 DFQATT, CDR2 SNEGSKA (reference sequence). CDR3 length: 9 residues. The CDR3 is CSGTTEAFF. CDR3 in DNA: TGCAGTGGCACTACTGAAGCTTTCTTT.

This chain connects TRBV7-2 to TRBJ2-2; 8 nucleotides agree with TRBD1. This CDR3 is built from 18 residues. The germline V gene encodes CDR1 SGHTA and CDR2 FQGNSA. V was clipped by 2 bases and J by 5 bases; unmatched bases: 13. The CDR3 here is CASSLRSGTGKGTGELFF. The CDR3 DNA follows: TGTGCCAGCAGCTTAAGGTCCGGGACAGGAAAGGGGACCGGGGAGCTGTTTTTT.

The chain recombines TRBV27 with TRBJ2-1; 7 nucleotides line up with TRBD2. The CDR3 contains 16 residues. V shed 0 bases, J shed 1 base, and the junction held 3 bases outside the gene matches. Germline V lookup: CDR1 MNHEY, CDR2 SMNVEV (reference sequence). As DNA, the CDR3 is TGTGCCAGCAGTTTATCGAGCGGGACGTCCTACAATGAGCAGTTCTTC. Protein sequence: CASSLSSGTSYNEQFF.

J is TRBJ1-2 and V is TRBV5-4; TRBD1 might be the D (6 bases). Germline V CDR1 and CDR2: SGHNT, YYREEE (reference sequence). This CDR3 spans 14 amino acids. Trimming took off 0 bases at V and 3 bases at J, with 9 bases between the two ends. This CDR3 reads CASSLVGQYYGYTF. The CDR3 DNA sequence: TGTGCCAGCAGCTTGGTTGGACAGTACTATGGCTACACCTTC.

This chain uses TRBV2 with TRBJ2-1; D is unresolved. Looked up from germline, CDR1 is SNHLY and CDR2 is FYNNEI. Trimming pared 3 bases from V and 9 bases from J, leaving 12 bases between. This CDR3 comprises 13 residues. CDR3 protein: CASSDVGSAEQFF. The CDR3 nucleotides are TGTGCCAGCAGTGACGTGGGCAGTGCTGAGCAGTTCTTC.

The chain employs TRBV7-2 and TRBJ1-6; D uncertain. Deletions cut 5 bases from V and 9 bases from J, with 8 bases between. Germline values: CDR1 SGHTA, CDR2 FQGNSA. The CDR3 loop spans 12 amino acids. CDR3 nucleotides: TGTGCCAGCAGCCCGTCCTTTTCACCCCTCCACTTT. Protein sequence: CASSPSFSPLHF.

V and J are TRBV25-1 and TRBJ2-1, with 8 bases fitting TRBD2. This CDR3 has 15 amino acids. V dropped 2 bases and J dropped 7; count of bases not matched to a gene: 7. The germline gives CDR1 MGHDK, CDR2 SYGVNS. DNA of the CDR3: TGTGCCAGCAGTGAAGAGAGCGGGAGTGTGAATGAGCAGTTCTTC. Protein sequence: CASSEESGSVNEQFF.

The chain joins TRBV28 to TRBJ2-1; 9 bases map to TRBD1. Per the germline V gene, CDR1 is MDHEN and CDR2 is SYDVKM. Unmatched junction bases numbered 19, after V lost 10 bases and J lost 6 bases. The CDR3 length is 17 residues. CDR3 in amino acids: CATTTSPGTGSPNEQFF. CDR3 DNA: TGTGCCACAACAACCTCACCCGGGACAGGGAGTCCCAATGAGCAGTTCTTC.